The next 31 T cell receptor beta chains were all read from a single sample in a study of OX40 agonist ivuxolimab in advanced cancers. Generated by immunoSEQ multiplex PCR, the TCRdb table keeps only in-frame clones and is missing some. The data hold about 95,000 clones, with roughly 88% observed a single time. The sample in question was CD4+ or CD8+ T cells sorted from blood, obtained in a trial of the OX40 agonist ivuxolimab. These receptors all stem from an adult with an advanced solid tumor such as melanoma, head and neck, liver or kidney cancer.

V is TRBV10-3 and J is TRBJ2-3; unclear D gene. This CDR3 comprises 13 residues. Germline V CDR1 and CDR2: ENHRY, SYGVKD. Between the trimmed V and J ends, which lost 8 bases and 1 base, there was a span of 10 bases. The CDR3 DNA sequence: TGTGCCATCGGGGTGGCCCGCACAGATACGCAGTATTTT. It yields the protein CAIGVARTDTQYF.

This chain links TRBV7-6 with TRBJ2-2, with D maybe TRBD2 (7 bases). V lost 5 bases, J lost 7 bases, and 32 bases lay in between. The CDR3 extends over 20 amino acids. Germline V gene lookup returns CDR1 SGHVS and CDR2 FNYEAQ. The CDR3: CASSLGASGPPGIENGELFF. The DNA for the CDR3 is TGTGCCAGCAGCCTGGGGGCTAGCGGACCTCCAGGTATAGAGAACGGGGAGCTGTTTTTT. The variable domain in full, completed from reference TRBV7-6 and TRBJ2-2, reads GAGVSQSPRYKVTKRGQDVALRCDPISGHVSLYWYRQALGQGPEFLTYFNYEAQQDKSGLPNDRFSAERPEGSISTLTIQRTEQRDSAMYRCASSLGASGPPGIENGELFFGEGSRLTVL.

In its sample, this clone was seen once. This sequence joins TRBV4-2 and TRBJ1-2; TRBD1 matches 8 bases. V trimming: 5 bases; J trimming: 0 bases; junction bases outside the gene matches: 8. Germline CDR1 and CDR2: LGHNA and YNFKEQ. CDR3 length equals 16 residues. CDR3 residues: CASSSPGGPSNYGYTF. CDR3 coding DNA: TGTGCCAGCAGCTCCCCAGGGGGCCCTTCTAACTATGGCTACACCTTC.

The chain combines TRBV7-2 with TRBJ1-2, with unresolved D. This CDR3 contains 13 residues. Germline lookup yields CDR1 SGHTA and CDR2 FQGNSA. Trimming cost V 5 bases and J 4 bases, with 11 bases left between them. The CDR3 here is CASSPGISYGYTF. Here the CDR3 DNA reads TGTGCCAGCAGCCCGGGCATAAGCTATGGCTACACCTTC.

The chain has TRBV5-1 and TRBJ2-7; TRBD2 aligns across 14 bases. Germline V lookup: CDR1 SGHRS, CDR2 YFSETQ. After removal of 4 bases from V and 2 bases from J, the junction contained 8 bases not matched to a gene. The CDR3 loop spans 17 amino acids. The CDR3 sequence is CASSDGTSGSKAYEQYF. The CDR3 DNA reads TGCGCCAGCAGCGATGGGACTAGCGGGAGTAAGGCCTACGAGCAGTACTTC.

CDR3: CASSLGGLNIQYF. The CDR3 coding sequence is TGTGCCAGCAGCTTGGGCGGCCTAAACATTCAGTACTTC. The V and J genes are TRBV11-3 and TRBJ2-4; D not certain. Germline V lookup: CDR1 SGHNT, CDR2 YENEEA. Trimming stripped 3 bases from V and 6 bases from J, with 9 bases between. The CDR3 has 13 amino acids.

The rearrangement uses TRBV4-1 and TRBJ2-2; D not certain. Germline values: CDR1 MGHRA, CDR2 YSYEKL. The V and J ends lost 1 base and 5 bases respectively, with 11 bases between them. The CDR3 is made up of 15 amino acids. The DNA of the CDR3 is TGCGCCAGCAGCCAAGTTTTGCTGTTTACCGGGGAGCTGTTTTTT. Amino acids: CASSQVLLFTGELFF.

The J gene is TRBJ1-6, the V gene TRBV4-1, with D unclear. The CDR3 is 17 residues long. V was clipped by 4 bases and J by 0 bases, with 13 bases between them. The germline V gene has CDR1 MGHRA and CDR2 YSYEKL. CDR3 in DNA: TGCGCCAGCAGCCCAACGGAGTTAAGCTCCTATAATTCACCCCTCCACTTT. Translating it yields CASSPTELSSYNSPLHF.

J is TRBJ2-5 and V is TRBV27, with 9 positions matching TRBD2. The CDR3 runs to 14 residues. CDR1 MNHEY and CDR2 SMNVEV come from the germline V gene (reference sequence). V lost 9 bases and J lost 4; bases outside the gene matches: 9. The CDR3 here is CASGDLREGETQYF. CDR3 nucleotides: TGTGCCAGTGGGGATCTGCGGGAGGGAGAGACCCAGTACTTC.

The DNA of the CDR3 is TGTGCCAGCAGTTACTCGCAGGACTCCGCCTACGAGCAGTACTTC. Residues: CASSYSQDSAYEQYF. The chain couples TRBV6-5 to TRBJ2-7; TRBD2 might be the D (5 bases). V lost 0 bases to trimming and J lost 2 bases, with 11 bases between them. The germline gives CDR1 MNHEY, CDR2 SVGAGI. CDR3 length: 15 residues.

The V and J genes are TRBV7-8 and TRBJ1-6; TRBD1 might be the D (5 bases). The V gene lost 8 bases and the J gene lost 5 bases, with 25 bases spanning the gap. From germline, CDR1 is SGHVS and CDR2 FQNEAQ. The CDR3 consists of 18 residues. DNA of the CDR3: TGTGCCAGCGGTGCAGGGACTTTACGAACACCTAATAATTCACCCCTCCACTTT. The encoded protein is CASGAGTLRTPNNSPLHF. Supplemented by reference TRBV7-8 and TRBJ1-6, the full variable domain reads GAGVSQSPRYKVAKRGQDVALRCDPISGHVSLFWYQQALGQGPEFLTYFQNEAQLDKSGLPSDRFFAERPEGSVSTLKIQRTQQEDSAVYLCASGAGTLRTPNNSPLHFGNGTRLTVT.

CDR3 loop: CASSSGTEETQYF. The CDR3 DNA is TGTGCCAGCAGTTCCGGGACAGAAGAGACCCAGTACTTC. This sequence joins TRBV2 and TRBJ2-5; TRBD1 aligns across 7 bases. The CDR3 runs to 13 residues. Germline CDR1 SNHLY, CDR2 FYNNEI. With 5 bases clipped from V and 3 bases from J, the junction kept 3 bases outside the gene matches.

This chain joins TRBV5-4 and TRBJ2-7; TRBD2 is a possible D gene (7 bases). The V gene lost 5 bases and the J gene lost 6 bases, with 21 bases spanning the gap. The length of the CDR3 is 15 residues. The germline V gene has CDR1 SGHNT and CDR2 YYREEE (reference sequence). CDR3 in amino acids: CASRPGLGGQGEQYF. As DNA, the CDR3 is TGTGCCAGCAGGCCGGGCCTGGGGGGGCAAGGCGAGCAGTACTTC.

This CDR3 reads CATSRAAGAGELFF. The CDR3 bases are TGTGCCACCAGCAGAGCCGCAGGGGCCGGGGAGCTGTTTTTT. V and J are TRBV15 and TRBJ2-2; D perhaps matches TRBD1 (6 bases). The CDR3 spans 14 residues. V gave up 1 base and J gave up 6 bases, with 9 bases separating them. CDR1 is LNHNV, CDR2 YYDKDF, per germline (reference sequence).

This chain connects TRBV7-2 to TRBJ2-7; 12 bases align to TRBD2. After removal of 5 bases from V and 0 bases from J, the junction contained 2 bases not matched to a gene. CDR1 is SGHTA, CDR2 FQGNSA, per germline. This CDR3 is built from 15 residues. CDR3 DNA sequence: TGTGCCAGCAGCAAGACTAGCGGGAGCTCCTACGAGCAGTACTTC. Protein sequence: CASSKTSGSSYEQYF.

The chain combines TRBV28 with TRBJ2-3, with 14 bases lining up with TRBD2. The germline V gene has CDR1 MDHEN and CDR2 SYDVKM. V trimming: 6 bases; J trimming: 6 bases; junction bases outside the gene matches: 5. CDR3 size: 15 residues. The CDR3 reads CASSPGLAGADTQYF. The CDR3, as DNA: TGTGCCAGCAGCCCGGGACTAGCGGGAGCCGATACGCAGTATTTT.

Written as DNA, the CDR3 is TGTGCCAGCAGGCTTCGATTCCGGAACACTGAAGCTTTCTTT. Protein sequence: CASRLRFRNTEAFF. This chain connects TRBV28 to TRBJ1-1, with D hard to call. The CDR3 consists of 14 residues. Germline values: CDR1 MDHEN, CDR2 SYDVKM. Trimming stripped 6 bases from V and 1 base from J, with 12 bases between.

The chain uses TRBV28 and TRBJ2-7, with TRBD1 as a possible D gene (6 bases). V lost 6 bases to trimming and J lost 0 bases, with 12 bases between them. Germline V lookup: CDR1 MDHEN, CDR2 SYDVKM. There are 14 residues in the CDR3. The CDR3 DNA follows: TGTGCCAGCAGGCGACAGGCGAGCTCCTACGAGCAGTACTTC. It is translated as CASRRQASSYEQYF.

This CDR3 is CASSQYFNTGELFF. The CDR3 nucleotides are TGCGCCAGCAGCCAATACTTCAACACCGGGGAGCTGTTTTTT. The chain carries TRBV4-1 and TRBJ2-2; no definite D call. There are 14 residues in the CDR3. V lost 2 bases, J lost 2 bases, and 6 bases lay in between. Germline CDR1 is MGHRA and CDR2 is YSYEKL.

This clone has only one observation. CDR3 DNA: TGTGCCAGCAGCTTAGGGCTAGCGGCAACCTACGAGCAGTACTTC. Residues: CASSLGLAATYEQYF. J is TRBJ2-7 and V is TRBV7-2; 7 bases match TRBD2. This CDR3 spans 15 amino acids. Germline CDR1 reads SGHTA; CDR2 reads FQGNSA. V shed 1 base and J 2 bases; nucleotides not matched to a gene: 5.

V and J are TRBV7-2 and TRBJ2-4, with D hard to call. This CDR3 region has 15 residues. The germline CDR1 and CDR2 sequences are SGHTA and FQGNSA. V gave up 1 base and J gave up 5 bases, with 12 bases separating them. The CDR3 loop is CASSLVGSSENIQYF. The CDR3 DNA reads as TGTGCCAGCAGCTTAGTAGGTTCTAGTGAAAACATTCAGTACTTC.

The genes are TRBV19 and TRBJ1-6, with unresolved D. The CDR3 has 14 residues. Trimming left V 1 base short and J 8 bases short, with 9 bases between. Germline V CDR1 and CDR2: LNHDA, SQIVND (reference sequence). The CDR3: CASSIGGEDSPLHF. CDR3 in DNA: TGTGCCAGTAGTATAGGCGGCGAAGATTCACCCCTCCACTTT.

The rearrangement uses TRBV9 and TRBJ1-2, with unresolved D. The CDR3 has 14 residues. Per germline, CDR1 SGDLS and CDR2 YYNGEE. The V gene lost 4 bases and the J gene lost 4 bases, with 14 bases spanning the gap. The CDR3 nucleotides are TGTGCCAGCAGCCCAAAAAAGGTCGGCTATGGCTACACCTTC. Translating gives CASSPKKVGYGYTF.

V gene TRBV18 combines with J gene TRBJ2-3; D uncertain. The germline V gene has CDR1 KGHSH and CDR2 LQKENI. Trimming left V 1 base short and J 6 bases short, with 8 bases between. The CDR3 spans 13 residues. CDR3 loop: CASSPLEGDTQYF. In DNA form, the CDR3 reads TGTGCCAGCTCACCACTCGAAGGTGATACGCAGTATTTT.

V and J are TRBV19 and TRBJ1-1, with D uncertain. The CDR3 spans 13 residues. Trimming cost V 5 bases and J 2 bases, with 9 bases left between them. Per the germline V gene, CDR1 is LNHDA and CDR2 is SQIVND (reference sequence). Here the CDR3 DNA reads TGTGCCAGTAGTCTAATGATTAACACTGAAGCTTTCTTT. As protein: CASSLMINTEAFF.

This chain links TRBV5-4 with TRBJ1-5; 7 bases are a match to TRBD1. The germline gives CDR1 SGHNT, CDR2 YYREEE (reference sequence). The V and J ends lost 3 bases and 0 bases, in that order; junction bases with no gene match: 3. This CDR3 has 15 residues. The CDR3 DNA sequence: TGTGCCAGCAGCTCCGGGACAGATAGCAATCAGCCCCAGCATTTT. Its protein is CASSSGTDSNQPQHF.

V usage is TRBV4-1 and J usage is TRBJ1-4; D is unclear. The CDR3 sequence is 16 residues long. The ends were cut back, 6 bases at V and 5 bases at J, with 19 bases in the middle. Germline CDR1 and CDR2: MGHRA and YSYEKL. The CDR3 DNA reads TGCGCCAGCAGGAGATTAGGAGGAAGGGCCAATGAAAAACTGTTTTTT. This gives the protein CASRRLGGRANEKLFF.

This clone was picked up one time. J is TRBJ2-3 and V is TRBV5-4; D is uncertain. There are 14 residues in the CDR3. The germline V gene encodes CDR1 SGHNT and CDR2 YYREEE (reference sequence). The V end was cut by 0 bases, the J end by 4 bases, with 9 bases between. CDR3 in amino acids: CASSLDRPPDTQYF. CDR3 coding DNA: TGTGCCAGCAGCTTGGATCGACCGCCAGATACGCAGTATTTT.

The chain carries TRBV9 and TRBJ2-2, with TRBD1 identical over 10 bases. CDR1 and CDR2 from the germline V gene are SGDLS and YYNGEE. This CDR3 contains 16 residues. V shed 2 bases, J shed 3 bases, and the junction held 4 bases outside the gene matches. The CDR3 sequence is CASSVDRGLDTGELFF. In DNA, the CDR3 is TGTGCCAGCAGCGTTGACAGGGGGCTGGACACCGGGGAGCTGTTTTTT. Together with reference TRBV9 and TRBJ2-2, the CDR3 gives the full variable domain: DSGVTQTPKHLITATGQRVTLRCSPRSGDLSVYWYQQSLDQGLQFLIQYYNGEERAKGNILERFSAQQFPDLHSELNLSSLELGDSALYFCASSVDRGLDTGELFFGEGSRLTVL.

The chain recombines TRBV7-9 with TRBJ1-1; no definite D call. V was cut by 2 bases and J by 7 bases, with 5 bases left in between. Germline CDR1 SEHNR, CDR2 FQNEAQ (reference sequence). This CDR3 region has 11 residues. Here the CDR3 reads CASSLWVEAFF. The DNA of the CDR3 is TGTGCCAGCAGCTTATGGGTTGAAGCTTTCTTT.

Comment on this clone: Mismatch with germline at one junction end may stem from a read error. This CDR3 reads CASSPGPLTEQYF. In DNA, the CDR3 is TGTGCTAGCAGCCCGGGCCCTCTGACCGAGCAGTACTTC. The chain links TRBV7-7 to TRBJ2-7; no definite D call. Germline V CDR1 and CDR2: SSHAT, FNYEAQ (reference sequence). This CDR3 has 13 residues. Together with reference TRBV7-7 and TRBJ2-7, the CDR3 gives the full variable domain: GAGVSQSPRYKVTKRGQDVTLRCDPISSHATLYWYQQALGQGPEFLTYFNYEAQPDKSGLPSDRFSAERPEGSISTLTIQRTEQRDSAMYRCASSPGPLTEQYFGPGTRLTVT.